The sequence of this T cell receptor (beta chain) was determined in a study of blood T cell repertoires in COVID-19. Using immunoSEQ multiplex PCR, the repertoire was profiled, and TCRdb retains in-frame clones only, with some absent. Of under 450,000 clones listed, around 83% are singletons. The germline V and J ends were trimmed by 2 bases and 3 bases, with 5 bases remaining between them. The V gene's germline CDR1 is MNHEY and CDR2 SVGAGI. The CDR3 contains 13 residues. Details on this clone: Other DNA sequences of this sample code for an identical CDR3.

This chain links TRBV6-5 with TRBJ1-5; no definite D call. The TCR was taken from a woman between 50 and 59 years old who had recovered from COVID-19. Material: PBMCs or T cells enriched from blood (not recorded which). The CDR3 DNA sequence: TGTGCCAGCAGTTACAGCGCCAATCAGCCCCAGCATTTT. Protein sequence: CASSYSANQPQHF.